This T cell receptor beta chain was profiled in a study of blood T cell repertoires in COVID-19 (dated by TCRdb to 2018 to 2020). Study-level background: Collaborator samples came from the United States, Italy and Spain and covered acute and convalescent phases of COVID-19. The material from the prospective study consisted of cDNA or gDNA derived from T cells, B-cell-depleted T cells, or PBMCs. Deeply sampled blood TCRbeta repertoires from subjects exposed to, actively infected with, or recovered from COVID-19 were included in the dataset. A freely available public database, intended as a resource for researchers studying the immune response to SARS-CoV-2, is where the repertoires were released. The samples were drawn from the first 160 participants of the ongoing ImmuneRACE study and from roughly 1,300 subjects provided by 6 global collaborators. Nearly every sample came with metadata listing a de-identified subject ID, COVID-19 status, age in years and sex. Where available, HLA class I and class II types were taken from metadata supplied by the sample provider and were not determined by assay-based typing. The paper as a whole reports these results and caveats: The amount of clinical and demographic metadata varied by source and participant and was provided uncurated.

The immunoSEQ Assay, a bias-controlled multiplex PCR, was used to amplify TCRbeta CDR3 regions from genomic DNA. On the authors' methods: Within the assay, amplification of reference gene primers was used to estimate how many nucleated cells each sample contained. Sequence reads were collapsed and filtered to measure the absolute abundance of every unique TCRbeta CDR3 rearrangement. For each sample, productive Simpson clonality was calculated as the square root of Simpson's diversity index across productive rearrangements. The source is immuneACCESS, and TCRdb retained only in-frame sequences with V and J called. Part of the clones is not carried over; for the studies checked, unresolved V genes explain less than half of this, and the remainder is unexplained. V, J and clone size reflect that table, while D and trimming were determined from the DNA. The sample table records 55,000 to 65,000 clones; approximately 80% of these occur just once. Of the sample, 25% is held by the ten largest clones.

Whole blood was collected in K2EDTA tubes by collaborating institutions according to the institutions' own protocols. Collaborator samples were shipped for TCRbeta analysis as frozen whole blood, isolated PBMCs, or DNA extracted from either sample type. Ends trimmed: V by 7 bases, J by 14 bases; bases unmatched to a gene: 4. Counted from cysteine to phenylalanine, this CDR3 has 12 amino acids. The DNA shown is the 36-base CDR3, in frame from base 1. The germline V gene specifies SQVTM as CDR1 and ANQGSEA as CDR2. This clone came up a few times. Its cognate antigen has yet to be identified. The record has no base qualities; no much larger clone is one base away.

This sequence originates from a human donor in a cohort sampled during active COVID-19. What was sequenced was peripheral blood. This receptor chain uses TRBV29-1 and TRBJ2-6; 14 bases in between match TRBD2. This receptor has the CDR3 CSAGTSGSILTF. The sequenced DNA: TGCAGCGCCGGGACTAGCGGGAGCATCCTGACTTTC.